The 29 T cell receptor beta chains reported below all come from one sample, sequenced in a study of blood T cell repertoires in COVID-19 (dated by TCRdb to 2020 to 2021). The method was the immunoSEQ multiplex PCR assay. In its TCRdb copy, this immuneACCESS table keeps in-frame sequences only and misses some clones. Where compared with another copy, unresolved V genes explain less than half of these, and the others have no known cause. Recorded for this sample are some 70,000 clones; just over 85% of them occurred a single time. 5.5% to 8.5% of the sample rests with the top ten. Specimen: peripheral blood. The source of these receptors is a middle-aged man with active COVID-19.

The chain is built from TRBV21-1 and TRBJ2-2; TRBD2 is the table's D call and was not checked against the DNA. TRBV21-1 has pseudogene status. The CDR3 spans 18 residues. The CDR3 reads CASSKNGGLAANTGELFF. For the CDR3, the DNA is TGTGCCAGCAGCAAAAATGGGGGACTAGCGGCCAACACCGGGGAGCTGTTTTTT.

This clone was recorded once. CDR3 sequence (DNA): TGTGCCAGCAGCGGGGGACAGGGAGGGGGCTACACCTTC. It is translated as CASSGGQGGGYTF. V gene TRBV12-3 or TRBV12-4 combines with J gene TRBJ1-2, with 9 bases that match TRBD1. This CDR3 is built from 13 residues. V gave up 6 bases and J gave up 8 bases; unmatched junction bases: 7.

This clone has just one count. The V gene is TRBV6-5, the J gene TRBJ1-6; tentatively, D is TRBD1 (6 bases). Deletions cut 2 bases from V and 7 bases from J, with 15 bases between. The CDR3 loop spans 16 amino acids. The germline gives CDR1 MNHEY, CDR2 SVGAGI. CDR3 amino acids: CASSYGTRGNNSPLHF. In DNA form, the CDR3 reads TGTGCCAGCAGTTACGGGACTAGGGGGAACAATTCACCCCTCCACTTT.

The chain combines TRBV5-4 with TRBJ1-2, with a tentative D call TRBD1 (6 bases). There are 14 residues in the CDR3. Trimming cost V 4 bases and J 8 bases, with 18 bases left between them. Germline-derived CDR1 and CDR2 are SGHNT and YYREEE (reference sequence). DNA for the CDR3: TGTGCCAGCAGCGTACAGGGTTTGTTCGACGGCTACACCTTC. Amino acids: CASSVQGLFDGYTF.

V gene TRBV10-2 combines with J gene TRBJ1-5, with 8 bases identical to TRBD1. CDR3 length: 15 residues. The germline V gene encodes CDR1 WSHSY and CDR2 SAAADI. V gave up 8 bases and J gave up 2 bases; unmatched junction bases: 8. The CDR3 protein is CASCDRGEGNQPQHF. In nucleotides, the CDR3 is TGCGCCAGCTGCGACAGGGGAGAGGGCAATCAGCCCCAGCATTTT.

This chain uses TRBV25-1 with TRBJ2-7, with 9 bases lining up with TRBD1. This CDR3 has 18 residues. Germline-derived CDR1 and CDR2 are MGHDK and SYGVNS. V trimming: 4 bases; J trimming: 0 bases; junction bases outside the gene matches: 13. DNA of the CDR3: TGTGCCAGCAGTGGATTGTCCGTGGGACAGGGAAGCTCCTACGAGCAGTACTTC. It encodes CASSGLSVGQGSSYEQYF.

The table lists this clone with a count of one. The chain uses TRBV5-5 and TRBJ2-1; 10 bases map to TRBD1. The germline V gene encodes CDR1 SGHKS and CDR2 YYEKEE (reference sequence). This CDR3 is built from 16 residues. After removal of 4 bases from V and 7 bases from J, the junction contained 11 bases not matched to a gene. The CDR3 DNA follows: TGTGCCAGCAGCCCCGGGACAGGGGTAGTAGTTAATGAGCAGTTCTTC. Encoded protein: CASSPGTGVVVNEQFF.

The rearrangement links TRBV9 to TRBJ1-4; 8 bases align to TRBD1. The CDR3 runs to 17 residues. From germline, CDR1 is SGDLS and CDR2 YYNGEE. The trim removed 2 bases at V and 0 bases at J, leaving 6 bases unmatched. DNA for the CDR3: TGTGCCAGCAGCGTTGACAGGGGTAGTACAACTAATGAAAAACTGTTTTTT. This gives the protein CASSVDRGSTTNEKLFF.

The J gene is TRBJ2-4, the V gene TRBV28; tentative D call: TRBD2 (5 bases). The germline CDR1 and CDR2 sequences are MDHEN and SYDVKM. The V end lost 2 bases, the J end lost 12 bases, and 11 bases lay between the germline ends. The CDR3 is 12 amino acids. The CDR3 coding sequence is TGTGCCAGCAGTTTAGGCTTCCGGGGTCAGTACTTC. This encodes CASSLGFRGQYF.

The chain couples TRBV5-6 to TRBJ1-4; 9 bases are a match to TRBD1. This CDR3 is built from 15 residues. CDR1 and CDR2 (germline): SGHDT, YYEEEE. J lost 10 bases, V lost 4 bases, and 11 bases had no gene match. The CDR3 DNA follows: TGTGCCAGCAGCGACCAGGGACAGGGAACGGTAAAACTGTTTTTT. Translation: CASSDQGQGTVKLFF.

This sequence joins TRBV7-6 and TRBJ2-5; 10 bases map to TRBD2. The junction had 10 bases not matched to a gene; V was cut back by 5 bases and J by 4 bases. CDR3 length: 16 amino acids. Germline V gene lookup returns CDR1 SGHVS and CDR2 FNYEAQ. CDR3 in amino acids: CASSVGTSAVPETQYF. CDR3 sequence (DNA): TGTGCCAGCAGCGTCGGGACTAGCGCCGTCCCAGAGACCCAGTACTTC.

This chain joins TRBV6-6 and TRBJ1-6, with unresolved D. Trimming left V 7 bases short and J 0 bases short, with 7 bases between. Germline V gene data show CDR1 as MNHNY and CDR2 as SVGAGI (reference sequence). The CDR3 length is 14 residues. Here the CDR3 DNA reads TGTGCCAGCACGGTTAGCTCCTATAATTCACCCCTCCACTTT. It yields the protein CASTVSSYNSPLHF.

This chain uses TRBV6-6 with TRBJ2-7; 7 positions match TRBD1. Per germline, CDR1 MNHNY and CDR2 SVGAGI (reference sequence). This CDR3 region has 14 residues. After removal of 3 bases from V and 2 bases from J, the junction contained 4 bases not matched to a gene. Written as DNA, the CDR3 is TGTGCCAGCAGTTATAGGGGACAGACCTACGAGCAGTACGTC. Protein: CASSYRGQTYEQYV.

The V call is TRBV5-6, the J call TRBJ2-3, with 7 bases fitting TRBD2. CDR3 size: 16 residues. Losses at the gene ends were 1 base for V and 1 base for J; bases not matched to a gene: 6. The germline CDR1 and CDR2 sequences are SGHDT and YYEEEE. The DNA of the CDR3 is TGTGCCAGCAGCTTGTCTAGCGGAGCCCGCACAGATACGCAGTATTTT. It specifies CASSLSSGARTDTQYF.

This clone turned up a few times. This chain links TRBV19 with TRBJ1-5; possible D gene TRBD1, 5 bases. Germline loops: CDR1 LNHDA, CDR2 SQIVND (reference sequence). This CDR3 region has 15 residues. V dropped 1 base and J dropped 3 bases, with 10 bases sitting between them. The DNA of the CDR3 is TGTGCCAGTAGTATAGGCGGGACGGACAATCAGCCCCAGCATTTT. This translates into CASSIGGTDNQPQHF.

This clone was recorded once. V is TRBV29-1 and J is TRBJ1-2, with 9 bases aligning to TRBD1. Germline loops: CDR1 SQVTM, CDR2 ANQGSEA. The V gene end was trimmed by 7 bases and the J gene end by 5 bases; junction bases not matched to a gene: 8. The CDR3 covers 13 residues. The CDR3 protein is CSAETGTGYGYTF. The DNA for the CDR3 is TGCAGCGCCGAAACCGGGACAGGGTATGGCTACACCTTC.

The chain employs TRBV5-1 and TRBJ2-1; a possible D gene is TRBD2 (5 bases). This CDR3 comprises 15 residues. Trimming pared 5 bases from V and 7 bases from J, leaving 19 bases between. CDR1 is SGHRS and CDR2 is YFSETQ in the germline V gene. CDR3 protein: CASSFTPGEINEQFF. CDR3 DNA: TGCGCCAGCAGTTTTACCCCCGGGGAGATAAATGAGCAGTTCTTC. The whole variable domain, remainder taken from reference TRBV5-1 and TRBJ2-1, is KAGVTQTPRYLIKTRGQQVTLSCSPISGHRSVSWYQQTPGQGLQFLFEYFSETQRNKGNFPGRFSGRQFSNSRSEMNVSTLELGDSALYLCASSFTPGEINEQFFGPGTRLTVL.

This clone was found once. The chain is built from TRBV7-6 and TRBJ2-7, with TRBD2 identical over 8 bases. The CDR3 totals 15 residues. Germline trimming cut 1 base from V and 4 bases from J; bases unmatched to any gene: 6. CDR1 SGHVS and CDR2 FNYEAQ come from the germline V gene. The CDR3 DNA reads TGTGCCAGCAGCTTAGTTCGGGGGGGGCTATACGAGCAGTACTTC. Encoded protein: CASSLVRGGLYEQYF. The full variable domain, rest sourced from reference TRBV7-6 and TRBJ2-7, is GAGVSQSPRYKVTKRGQDVALRCDPISGHVSLYWYRQALGQGPEFLTYFNYEAQQDKSGLPNDRFSAERPEGSISTLTIQRTEQRDSAMYRCASSLVRGGLYEQYFGPGTRLTVT.

The chain links TRBV5-1 to TRBJ1-5; no firm D call. Germline CDR1 reads SGHRS; CDR2 reads YFSETQ. V lost 2 bases and J lost 11, with 5 bases in between. The CDR3 loop spans 10 amino acids. This CDR3 is CASSLRAQHF. DNA of the CDR3: TGCGCCAGCAGCTTACGGGCCCAGCATTTT.

The chain recombines TRBV5-4 with TRBJ2-1, with 15 bases that match TRBD2. The V segment lost 4 bases and the J segment 7 bases; nucleotides outside the gene matches: 6. The CDR3 contains 16 residues. Germline V gene lookup returns CDR1 SGHNT and CDR2 YYREEE (reference sequence). The CDR3, as DNA: TGTGCCAGCAGCAGGGGACTAGCGGGGGGTAGAAATGAGCAGTTCTTC. Its translation is CASSRGLAGGRNEQFF.

The chain joins TRBV7-9 to TRBJ2-3; D is unclear. With 1 base removed from V and 4 bases from J, the gap between germline ends came to 6 bases. Germline V gene lookup returns CDR1 SEHNR and CDR2 FQNEAQ (reference sequence). This CDR3 comprises 13 residues. The CDR3 here is CASSLDPADTQYF. Written as DNA, the CDR3 is TGTGCCAGCAGCTTAGATCCAGCAGATACGCAGTATTTT. Combining the CDR3 with reference TRBV7-9 and TRBJ2-3 gives the whole variable domain DTGVSQNPRHKITKRGQNVTFRCDPISEHNRLYWYRQTLGQGPEFLTYFQNEAQLEKSRLLSDRFSAERPKGSFSTLEIQRTEQGDSAMYLCASSLDPADTQYFGPGTRLTVL.

The V and J genes are TRBV19 and TRBJ2-2, with 11 nucleotides matching TRBD1. Losses at the gene ends were 5 bases for V and 7 bases for J; bases not matched to a gene: 9. CDR1 and CDR2 from the germline V gene are LNHDA and SQIVND (reference sequence). The CDR3 has 16 residues. The CDR3 DNA follows: TGTGCCAGTAGTGCCGAACTGGGACAGGGGGTCGGGGAGCTGTTTTTT. It encodes CASSAELGQGVGELFF. Variable domain in full (rest from reference TRBV19 and TRBJ2-2): DGGITQSPKYLFRKEGQNVTLSCEQNLNHDAMYWYRQDPGQGLRLIYYSQIVNDFQKGDIAEGYSVSREKKESFPLTVTSAQKNPTAFYLCASSAELGQGVGELFFGEGSRLTVL.

The V and J genes are TRBV21-1 and TRBJ2-7; TRBD2 is taken as the D call from the table, unchecked against the DNA. TRBV21-1 is a known pseudogene. The CDR3 extends over 15 amino acids. In DNA form, the CDR3 reads TGTGCCAGCAGAAGGGAGGAGCTAGCGGCCTACGAGCAGTACGTC. It encodes CASRREELAAYEQYV.

The chain couples TRBV25-1 to TRBJ2-3; 12 positions match TRBD2. The trim removed 3 bases at V and 0 bases at J, leaving 7 bases unmatched. CDR1 is MGHDK and CDR2 is SYGVNS in the germline V gene. The CDR3 totals 18 residues. In DNA, the CDR3 is TGTGCCAGCAGTGATGAGGGAACTAGCGGGGGGAGCACAGATACGCAGTATTTT. It specifies CASSDEGTSGGSTDTQYF.

The rearrangement links TRBV7-2 to TRBJ2-3, with 8 bases lining up with TRBD2. Germline V gives CDR1 SGHTA, CDR2 FQGNSA. The trim removed 6 bases at V and 2 bases at J, leaving 10 bases unmatched. The CDR3 runs to 16 residues. CDR3 coding DNA: TGTGCCAGCAGGCCTACTAGCGGATCATTCACAGATACGCAGTATTTT. Residues: CASRPTSGSFTDTQYF.

This chain connects TRBV18 to TRBJ2-1, with TRBD1 matching over 9 bases. J gave up 4 bases and V 3 bases, and 4 bases lay outside the gene matches. The CDR3 is 15 amino acids. Germline values: CDR1 KGHSH, CDR2 LQKENI. The chain's CDR3 is CASSPPGQGYNEQFF. In nucleotides, the CDR3 is TGTGCCAGCTCACCGCCGGGACAGGGTTACAATGAGCAGTTCTTC.

The chain recombines TRBV7-9 with TRBJ2-1; a weak D match, TRBD2 (7 bases). Germline CDR1 SEHNR, CDR2 FQNEAQ (reference sequence). The CDR3 loop spans 15 amino acids. With 5 bases removed from V and 3 bases from J, the gap between germline ends came to 14 bases. CDR3 coding DNA: TGTGCCAGCAGCCCGGGGGGCCCCCTCTACAATGAGCAGTTCTTC. Residues: CASSPGGPLYNEQFF.

This CDR3 is CASKSGGAGTDTQYF. CDR3 DNA: TGTGCCAGCAAGAGCGGGGGGGCCGGCACAGATACGCAGTATTTT. The gene calls are TRBV6-5 and TRBJ2-3, with 10 bases that match TRBD2. Germline V lookup: CDR1 MNHEY, CDR2 SVGAGI. There are 15 residues in the CDR3. V gave up 7 bases and J gave up 1 base; unmatched junction bases: 5.

The chain has TRBV6-5 and TRBJ2-7; 9 nucleotides match TRBD1. Germline CDR1 MNHEY, CDR2 SVGAGI. The CDR3 spans 14 residues. The ends lost 5 bases at V and 3 bases at J; junction bases unmatched: 5. In DNA, the CDR3 is TGTGCCAGCAGTACCGGGACAGGGCGCTACGAGCAGTACGTC. Its protein product is CASSTGTGRYEQYV.